This TCR beta chain was captured by sequencing in a study of beta chain features in type 1 diabetes. General observations from the study: In every one of the four CD4+ subsets, TCRB CDR3s were moderately but significantly shorter in Type 1 diabetes patients. Cells that show high TCR expression could be over-represented by cDNA sequencing.

This clone showed up many times. What it binds is not known. Different DNA sequences within this sample yield the same CDR3. From germline, CDR1 is SGHVS and CDR2 FQNEAQ. The CDR3 length is 13 residues. V shed 3 bases and J 2 bases; nucleotides not matched to a gene: 0. Reverse transcribing all isolated RNA meant expressed TCRB transcripts were sequenced. Only in-frame clones appear in the TCRdb table, and some are missing; sequencing was by immunoSEQ multiplex PCR. The sample lists about 160,000 clones; about 7.8% were seen once. This receptor was taken from a woman in her thirties or forties with type 1 diabetes. Sequenced input: central memory CD4+ T cells from blood. The chain couples TRBV7-8 to TRBJ2-5; 7 nucleotides match TRBD1. CDR3: CASSLGQQETQYF. Written as DNA, the CDR3 is TGTGCCAGCAGCTTGGGACAGCAAGAGACCCAGTACTTC.